A single sample gave rise to the 7 T cell receptor beta chains below, sequenced in a study of T cells expressing NK-cell markers. For each CDR3 protein, TCRdb gives one entry from its re-call of the 5' RACE reads, without DNA. This sample's table has roughly 420,000 distinct CDR3 sequences. Sequenced input: blood T cells: a sorted CD56 or NKG2C T cell subset, CD4+ or CD8+ T cells, or bulk PBMC T cells (not recorded which). These receptors all stem from a woman aged 18 to 75 in good health.

V is TRBV10-3 and J is TRBJ1-2. The CDR3 has 16 residues. Germline V gene lookup returns CDR1 ENHRY and CDR2 SYGVKD. CDR3 in amino acids: CAISESTRERDYGYTF.

This sequence joins TRBV25-1 and TRBJ2-3. Germline lookup yields CDR1 MGHDK and CDR2 SYGVNS. This CDR3 contains 13 residues. CDR3 sequence: CASNSLGTDTQYF.

The rearrangement links TRBV28 to TRBJ2-5; without DNA, the TCRdb call of TRBD2 cannot be checked. Germline CDR1 reads MDHEN; CDR2 reads SYDVKM. The CDR3 sequence is 14 residues long. CDR3 loop: CASSTTRLRETQYF.

V usage is TRBV5-6 and J usage is TRBJ1-2; TCRdb's assignment of TRBD1 cannot be checked, as there is no DNA. The CDR3 extends over 15 amino acids. CDR1 SGHDT and CDR2 YYEEEE come from the germline V gene. CDR3 sequence: CASRAPGTGNYGYTF.

This sequence joins TRBV29-1 and TRBJ1-1; as DNA is missing, the TRBD1 call by TCRdb cannot be tested. This CDR3 is built from 14 residues. The germline V gene has CDR1 SQVTM and CDR2 ANQGSEA. The CDR3 sequence is CSVEDGGDSTEAFF.

The chain recombines TRBV12-3 or TRBV12-4 with TRBJ2-5; the TRBD1 assignment by TCRdb is unverifiable without DNA. CDR3 length equals 14 residues. The CDR3 region is CASSDGQAKETQYF.

The chain carries TRBV5-6 and TRBJ1-2; checking the TCRdb D call of TRBD1 is not possible without DNA. The CDR3 runs 13 residues. Per germline, CDR1 SGHDT and CDR2 YYEEEE. The chain's CDR3 is CASSRDRYYGYTF. The variable domain in full, completed from reference TRBV5-6 and TRBJ1-2, reads DAGVTQSPTHLIKTRGQQVTLRCSPKSGHDTVSWYQQALGQGPQFIFQYYEEEERQRGNFPDRFSGHQFPNYSSELNVNALLLGDSALYLCASSRDRYYGYTFGSGTRLTVV.